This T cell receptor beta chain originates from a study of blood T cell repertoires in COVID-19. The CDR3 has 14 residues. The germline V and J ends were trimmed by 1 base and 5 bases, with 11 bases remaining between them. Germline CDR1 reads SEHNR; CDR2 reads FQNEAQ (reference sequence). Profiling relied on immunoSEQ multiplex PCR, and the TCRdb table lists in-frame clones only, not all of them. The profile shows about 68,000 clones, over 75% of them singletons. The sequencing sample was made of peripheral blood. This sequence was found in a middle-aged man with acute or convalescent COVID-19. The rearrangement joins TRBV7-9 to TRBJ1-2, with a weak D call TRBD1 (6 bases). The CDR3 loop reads CASSLDRVNYGYTF. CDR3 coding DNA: TGTGCCAGCAGCTTAGACAGGGTCAATTATGGCTACACCTTC.